The rows below give T cell receptor beta chains drawn from one sample of a study of T cell changes during pregnancy in multiple sclerosis. TCRdb keeps only in-frame clones here, not all; method: immunoSEQ multiplex PCR. The repertoire holds around 57,000 clones, around 89% seen once, with almost 0.9% in the top ten. Here the sequenced sample was peripheral blood, taken in the first trimester of pregnancy. These receptors all stem from a female donor in good health, enrolled as a control in a pregnancy study. Both conserved end residues are part of each CDR3. D genes are given only for firm matches. Clone size is stated in some rows and not others, as once, few, many or a class when expanded.

d_call	v_call	cdr3_length	j_call	clone_size	cdr3_nt	cdr3_aa
TRBD1	TRBV9	18	TRBJ1-3	.	TGTGCCAGCAGCGCGGCCCTAGGAGGGACAGGGACTGGAAACACCATATATTTT	CASSAALGGTGTGNTIYF
.	TRBV9	15	TRBJ2-2	few	TGTGCCAGCAGCGTAGGGGGAGGTCACACCGGGGAGCTGTTTTTT	CASSVGGGHTGELFF
TRBD1	TRBV6-1	13	TRBJ2-7	.	TGTGCCAGCAGTTCGGACAGGGCCTACGAGCAGTACTTC	CASSSDRAYEQYF
TRBD1	TRBV18	15	TRBJ2-5	.	TGTGCCAGCTCACCTGAGGGACAGGGCCAAGAGACCCAGTACTTC	CASSPEGQGQETQYF
.	TRBV19	13	TRBJ1-1	.	TGTGCCAGTAGTGTACAGAGGAACACTGAAGCTTTCTTT	CASSVQRNTEAFF
TRBD1	TRBV12-5	15	TRBJ2-3	.	TGTGCTAGTGGCACGGGACAGACTAGCACAGATACGCAGTATTTT	CASGTGQTSTDTQYF
.	TRBV9	13	TRBJ1-2	once	TGTGCCAGCAGCGTTCAGGGGCGCCTGGGCTACACCTTC	CASSVQGRLGYTF
TRBD1	TRBV6-4	15	TRBJ2-6	medium-sized	TGTGCCAGCAGCCGGGACAGGGACGGGGCCAACGTCCTGACTTTC	CASSRDRDGANVLTF
TRBD1	TRBV7-2	14	TRBJ2-1	.	TGTGCCAGCAGCTTTGGGACAGGGGGCAATGAGCAGTTCTTC	CASSFGTGGNEQFF
.	TRBV2	12	TRBJ1-1	.	TGTGCCAGCAGTGACGGTTTTACTGAAGCTTTCTTT	CASSDGFTEAFF
TRBD1	TRBV4-3	15	TRBJ1-3	.	TGCGCCAGCAGCCAACGGACAGGGGAAGGAAACACCATATATTTT	CASSQRTGEGNTIYF
.	TRBV14	13	TRBJ2-3	.	TGTGCCAGCAGTAGTCTAGGCGCAGATACGCAGTATTTT	CASSSLGADTQYF
TRBD1	TRBV19	15	TRBJ1-5	.	TGTGCCAGTAGTATAGTGGGACAGGAGTTCCAGCCCCAGCATTTT	CASSIVGQEFQPQHF
TRBD1	TRBV7-9	15	TRBJ1-5	few	TGTGCCAGCAGTCGGACAGGGGATAGCAATCAGCCCCAGCATTTT	CASSRTGDSNQPQHF
.	TRBV6-6	12	TRBJ1-1	.	TGTGCCAGCAGTTACCTAGACAGTGAAGCTTTCTTT	CASSYLDSEAFF
.	TRBV5-1	14	TRBJ1-2	.	TGCGCCAGCAGCTCGGTCCAGGGCCAGGAGGGCTACACCTTC	CASSSVQGQEGYTF
.	TRBV4-3	17	TRBJ1-6	.	TGCGCCAGCAGCCAAGATCCTGGGGGGATATCGAATTCACCCCTCCACTTT	CASSQDPGGISNSPLHF
.	TRBV2	13	TRBJ1-1	few	TGTGCCAGCAGTTCCGGGGGGATTACTGAAGCTTTCTTT	CASSSGGITEAFF
.	TRBV12-5	12	TRBJ1-1	few	TGTGCTAGTGGTTTAGTAGGGGTGGCGACTTTCTTT	CASGLVGVATFF
.	TRBV5-6	18	TRBJ1-4	.	TGTGCCAGCAGCGGCCCGGGAGCAGGCTTACTAAATAATGAAAAACTGTTTTTT	CASSGPGAGLLNNEKLFF
TRBD1	TRBV2	14	TRBJ1-2	few	TGTGCCAGCAGTACACAGGGGACGAACTATGGCTACACCTTC	CASSTQGTNYGYTF
TRBD1	TRBV5-4	12	TRBJ1-2	once	TGTGCCAGCAGCTCCCAGGGGGATGGCTACACCTTC	CASSSQGDGYTF
TRBD1	TRBV19	17	TRBJ1-1	.	TGTGCCAGTAGTATAGACCACATTACCCGACAGGGCACTGAAGCTTTCTTT	CASSIDHITRQGTEAFF
.	TRBV7-3	17	TRBJ2-5	.	TGTGCCAGCAGCTTAAGGGGGGGCGGGTCCAAGAGGGAGACCCAGTACTTC	CASSLRGGGSKRETQYF
.	TRBV4-1	17	TRBJ1-1	.	TGCGCCAGCAGAGTCTCTGGGCCCCAGAAGTTGCACACTGAAGCTTTCTTT	CASRVSGPQKLHTEAFF
.	TRBV7-9	15	TRBJ2-1	.	TGTGCCAGCAGCTTCGGGCAGGGGATTTACAATGAGCAGTTCTTC	CASSFGQGIYNEQFF
TRBD1	TRBV7-2	13	TRBJ1-2	.	TGTGCCAGCAGCTCGGGACAGGGTTATGGCTACACCTTC	CASSSGQGYGYTF
TRBD1	TRBV19	16	TRBJ2-7	once	TGTGCCAGTAGTAGGACCTCCGGACAGGGAACGGGGGAGCAGTACTTC	CASSRTSGQGTGEQYF
.	TRBV5-6	13	TRBJ1-1	once	TGTGCCAGCAGCGAAACAGGAAACACTGAAGCTTTCTTT	CASSETGNTEAFF
.	TRBV30	15	TRBJ1-4	.	TGTGCCTGGAGTGCTCTTCTTCGAGGTGATGAAAAACTGTTTTTT	CAWSALLRGDEKLFF
TRBD1	TRBV6-5	12	TRBJ2-7	.	TGTGCCAGCAGTCCCGGACAGGGGTATCCCTACTTC	CASSPGQGYPYF
TRBD1	TRBV7-2	14	TRBJ1-2	.	TGTGCCAGCAGTTATACAGGGGTATCGGGGGGCTACACCTTC	CASSYTGVSGGYTF
.	TRBV4-2	15	TRBJ1-5	many	TGTGCCAGCAGCCAAGTTTTACAGGAAGATCAGCCCCAGCATTTT	CASSQVLQEDQPQHF
TRBD1	TRBV4-3	16	TRBJ2-6	.	TGCGCCAGCAGCCCGGACAGGTCCTCTGGGGCCAACGTCCTGACTTTC	CASSPDRSSGANVLTF
.	TRBV27	15	TRBJ2-5	.	TGTGCCAGCAGTTCCCCGGGAGCAATCCCTAGGGTCCAGTACTTC	CASSSPGAIPRVQYF
.	TRBV11-3	14	TRBJ1-6	.	TGTGCCAGCAGCGCCAGCCAAGGGGGTTCACCCCTCCACTTT	CASSASQGGSPLHF
.	TRBV9	11	TRBJ2-3	.	TGTGCCAGCAGCCATAGCGGAAGGCAGTATTTT	CASSHSGRQYF
.	TRBV30	14	TRBJ1-1	.	TGTGCCTGGAGTGTATCCCGGGTTAACACTGAAGCTTTCTTT	CAWSVSRVNTEAFF
TRBD2	TRBV19	17	TRBJ2-5	.	TGTGCCAGTAGTGCCGAAACTAGCGGGCCTTTCCAAGAGACCCAGTACTTC	CASSAETSGPFQETQYF
.	TRBV7-2	11	TRBJ2-5	.	TGTGCCAGCAGCTTCCTGGAGACCCAGTACTTC	CASSFLETQYF
.	TRBV30	13	TRBJ2-7	.	TGTGCCGGGCGTTGGAGGACCTTCTACGAGCAGTACTTC	CAGRWRTFYEQYF
.	TRBV27	13	TRBJ1-5	.	TGTGCCAGCAGTTTATACCCAGATCAGCCCCAGCATTTT	CASSLYPDQPQHF
TRBD2	TRBV7-2	14	TRBJ2-1	few	TGTGCCAGCGCGGGACTAGCGGCCGACAATGAGCAGTTCTTC	CASAGLAADNEQFF
TRBD2	TRBV18	17	TRBJ2-5	.	TGTGCCAGCTCACCCCCGCGCGGTAGCGGGGGACAAGAGACCCAGTACTTC	CASSPPRGSGGQETQYF
.	TRBV7-8	14	TRBJ1-5	.	TGTGCCAGCAGCTTAGCGCTGGGAGATCAGCCCCAGCATTTT	CASSLALGDQPQHF
TRBD1	TRBV6-5	15	TRBJ1-5	.	TGTGCCAGCAGTTCCCGGACAGGGGGCAGCCAGCCCCAGCATTTT	CASSSRTGGSQPQHF
TRBD1	TRBV30	13	TRBJ1-2	.	TGTGCCTGGTGGTGGCAGGGGGCGGATGGCTACACCTTC	CAWWWQGADGYTF
.	TRBV5-6	13	TRBJ2-3	.	TGTGCCAGCAGCACCACTAGCACAGATACGCAGTATTTT	CASSTTSTDTQYF
.	TRBV4-3	17	TRBJ2-3	once	TGCGCCAGCAGCCAAGATTCTCGAGTCAAAAGCTCAGGGGCGCAGTATTTT	CASSQDSRVKSSGAQYF
.	TRBV6-1	13	TRBJ1-1	few	TGTGCCAGCAGTTGGGGGCAGAACACTGAAGCTTTCTTT	CASSWGQNTEAFF
.	TRBV19	17	TRBJ1-2	.	TGTGCCAGTAGTATAGATGCGAGGACATCCTCTATTAAAGGCTACACCTTC	CASSIDARTSSIKGYTF
.	TRBV30	13	TRBJ1-2	.	TGTGCCTGGAGTGTCTCACAGAACTATGGCTACACCTTC	CAWSVSQNYGYTF
.	TRBV6-6	14	TRBJ2-5	.	TGTGCCAGCAGTCCGGGCGGGGCCCAAGAGACCCAGTACTTC	CASSPGGAQETQYF
.	TRBV10-1	12	TRBJ1-2	.	TGCGCCAGCAGGGGGACAAACTATGGCTACACCTTC	CASRGTNYGYTF
.	TRBV9	12	TRBJ1-5	.	TGTGCCAGCAGCGTAGACCCTAAGCCCCAGCATTTT	CASSVDPKPQHF